Each of the 28 T cell receptor beta chains below was sequenced from the same sample in a study of blood T cell repertoires in COVID-19. This table comes from immunoSEQ multiplex PCR, and its TCRdb copy is limited to in-frame clones, with some not included. The sample includes approximately 100,000 clones, 84% of them seen just once. The source material was peripheral blood. Every receptor here comes from a human donor in a cohort sampled during active or convalescent COVID-19.

The genes are TRBV10-3 and TRBJ1-2; D is possibly TRBD1 (5 bases). Trimming cost V 3 bases and J 5 bases, with 10 bases left between them. The CDR3 spans 13 residues. Germline assignment: CDR1 ENHRY and CDR2 SYGVKD. CDR3 bases: TGTGCCATCAGTGAAGGGGAGGGGTATGGCTACACCTTC. Protein product: CAISEGEGYGYTF.

The V and J genes are TRBV5-4 and TRBJ1-2, with D unresolved. The V gene lost 3 bases and the J gene lost 0 bases, with 9 bases spanning the gap. In germline, CDR1 is SGHNT, CDR2 YYREEE (reference sequence). The CDR3 sequence is 14 residues long. The CDR3: CASSSGLANYGYTF. The CDR3 coding sequence is TGTGCCAGCAGCTCGGGGTTAGCTAACTATGGCTACACCTTC.

The V gene is TRBV7-9, the J gene TRBJ2-1; the match to TRBD1 covers 9 bases. CDR1 is SEHNR and CDR2 is FQNEAQ in the germline V gene (reference sequence). This CDR3 contains 15 residues. V lost 1 base to trimming and J lost 3 bases; unmatched junction nucleotides: 1. This CDR3 reads CASSLETGGYNEQFF. In nucleotides, the CDR3 is TGTGCCAGCAGCTTAGAGACAGGGGGCTACAATGAGCAGTTCTTC.

In its sample, this clone was seen a few times. V gene TRBV5-3 combines with J gene TRBJ1-5, with D unclear. TRBV5-3 is noted as an ORF with a role that remains uncertain. The CDR3 is 11 residues long. V was trimmed by 7 bases and J by 10 bases, leaving 12 bases between them. The CDR3 DNA reads as TGTGCCAGACAAACGGCGGGCCCCCAGCATTTT. Its protein product is CARQTAGPQHF.

This chain uses TRBV7-2 with TRBJ2-1; 7 nucleotides match TRBD2. The CDR3 is made up of 15 amino acids. Germline V gene data show CDR1 as SGHTA and CDR2 as FQGNSA. V shed 7 bases, J shed 5 bases, and the junction held 11 bases outside the gene matches. The CDR3 region is CASNSRRAGDNEQFF. DNA of the CDR3: TGTGCCAGCAACTCCCGAAGGGCGGGGGACAATGAGCAGTTCTTC.

The V call is TRBV7-9, the J call TRBJ2-3; the D is unclear. Deletions cut 4 bases from V and 8 bases from J, with 16 bases between. Per germline, CDR1 SEHNR and CDR2 FQNEAQ (reference sequence). CDR3 length: 14 residues. DNA for the CDR3: TGTGCCAGCAGCTCACCCGAGCTTTCTTCTACGCAGTATTTT. Translating it yields CASSSPELSSTQYF.

The chain couples TRBV3-1 (or the pseudogene TRBV3-2) to TRBJ2-7; 10 bases match TRBD2. Per the germline V gene, CDR1 is LGHDT and CDR2 is YNNKEL (reference sequence). The CDR3 length is 14 residues. J gave up 3 bases and V 4 bases, and 3 bases lay outside the gene matches. The chain's CDR3 is CASSRTSGVYEQYF. For the CDR3, the DNA is TGTGCCAGCAGCCGAACTAGCGGGGTCTACGAGCAGTACTTC.

The rearrangement uses TRBV19 and TRBJ1-6, with D unclear. Trimming took 5 bases from V and 10 from J, leaving 18 bases between them. Germline V gene data show CDR1 as LNHDA and CDR2 as SQIVND (reference sequence). The CDR3 length is 15 residues. CDR3 in DNA: TGTGCCAGTAGTTCAACATATGCCCACGCCTCACCCCTCCACTTT. This sequence encodes CASSSTYAHASPLHF.

The V gene is TRBV6-5, the J gene TRBJ1-6, with 7 bases lining up with TRBD1. The CDR3 is 14 amino acids. CDR1 is MNHEY, CDR2 SVGAGI, per germline. After removal of 5 bases from V and 8 bases from J, the junction contained 6 bases not matched to a gene. The CDR3 nucleotides are TGTGCCAGCAGTCGACAGGGCCCGGATTCACCCCTCCACTTT. Its translation: CASSRQGPDSPLHF.

The chain uses TRBV4-2 and TRBJ1-2; D gene unclear. The CDR3 extends over 14 amino acids. Trimming took 1 base from V and 6 from J, leaving 12 bases between them. CDR1 LGHNA and CDR2 YNFKEQ come from the germline V gene. The CDR3 spells CASSQVQIKDGYTF. In nucleotides, the CDR3 is TGTGCCAGCAGCCAAGTCCAGATAAAAGATGGCTACACCTTC.

This sequence joins TRBV30 and TRBJ1-1; D is perhaps TRBD1 (5 bases). Germline V lookup: CDR1 GTSNPN, CDR2 SVGIG (reference sequence). Trimming shortened V by 0 bases and J by 1 base, and 6 bases separated the two germline ends. This CDR3 contains 13 residues. CDR3 bases: TGTGCCTGGAGTGTACAGGAGAACACTGAAGCTTTCTTT. It specifies CAWSVQENTEAFF.

The V and J genes are TRBV9 and TRBJ1-5; 10 bases are a match to TRBD1. Germline V gene data show CDR1 as SGDLS and CDR2 as YYNGEE. The CDR3 loop spans 16 amino acids. V trimming: 4 bases; J trimming: 1 base; junction bases outside the gene matches: 5. CDR3 sequence reads: CASSPGTGASNQPQHF. CDR3 nucleotides: TGTGCCAGCAGCCCAGGGACAGGGGCCAGCAATCAGCCCCAGCATTTT.

The V call is TRBV10-1, the J call TRBJ2-3; TRBD2 aligns across 9 bases. The CDR3 is 17 amino acids. V trimming: 4 bases; J trimming: 5 bases; junction bases outside the gene matches: 13. CDR1 is WNHNN, CDR2 SYGVQD, per germline (reference sequence). CDR3 sequence (DNA): TGCGCCAGCAGTGCCCCGACTGGCGGGGGGGCCTTAGATACGCAGTATTTT. This codes for CASSAPTGGGALDTQYF.

Regarding this clone: Relative to the germline gene, one junction end is altered; a read error may explain this. This chain joins TRBV7-8 and TRBJ2-1; TRBD2 aligns across 8 bases. The germline V gene encodes CDR1 SGHVS and CDR2 FQNEAQ. This CDR3 is 16 amino acids long. Written as DNA, the CDR3 is TGTGCCAGCAGCTTAGCGAACGGGGGGGCCTACGATGAGCAGTTCTTC. It specifies CASSLANGGAYDEQFF.

The chain carries TRBV7-3 and TRBJ1-6; D unclear. Germline lookup yields CDR1 SGHTA and CDR2 FQGTGA. The CDR3 runs to 15 residues. V dropped 3 bases and J dropped 6 bases, with 12 bases sitting between them. The CDR3 DNA reads TGTGCCAGCAGCTTTGGCCCCCCGGGTAATTCACCCCTCCACTTT. Protein sequence: CASSFGPPGNSPLHF.

V is TRBV24-1 and J is TRBJ1-2; TRBD1 matches at 9 bases. Germline CDR1 and CDR2: KGHDR and SFDVKD. The ends lost 3 bases at V and 4 bases at J; junction bases unmatched: 5. CDR3 size: 15 residues. CDR3 DNA: TGTGCCACCAGTGATCGGACAGGGGTCGGCTATGGCTACACCTTC. This translates into CATSDRTGVGYGYTF.

This clone was counted between two and nine times. This CDR3 is CASRGGSAEAFF. The CDR3 DNA reads TGTGCCTCCAGAGGGGGTTCCGCTGAAGCTTTCTTT. The genes are TRBV7-8 and TRBJ1-1; a weak D match, TRBD1 (6 bases). V was pared by 11 bases and J by 6 bases, with 16 bases between. CDR1 SGHVS and CDR2 FQNEAQ come from the germline V gene. The CDR3 runs to 12 residues.

This clone was counted a few times. The V call is TRBV14, the J call TRBJ1-6, with TRBD1 matching over 7 bases. The CDR3 length is 14 residues. Trimming took 2 bases from V and 8 from J; bases not matched to a gene: 3. Germline V gives CDR1 SGHDN, CDR2 FVKESK. The CDR3, as DNA: TGTGCCAGCAGCCAAAACAGGGGTGATTCACCCCTCCACTTT. Translated, it gives CASSQNRGDSPLHF.

The chain has TRBV5-1 and TRBJ1-6; 12 bases agree with TRBD1. Germline values: CDR1 SGHRS, CDR2 YFSETQ. V dropped 4 bases and J dropped 10; count of bases not matched to a gene: 6. The CDR3 runs 15 residues. The CDR3 spells CASSKGQGASSPLHF. The DNA for the CDR3 is TGCGCCAGCAGCAAGGGACAGGGGGCGAGCTCACCCCTCCACTTT.

The chain joins TRBV9 to TRBJ2-6; D unclear. The CDR3 runs 15 residues. The germline CDR1 and CDR2 sequences are SGDLS and YYNGEE. Between the trimmed V and J ends, which lost 0 bases and 4 bases, there was a span of 8 bases. This chain's CDR3 is CASSVGASGANVLTF. The CDR3, as DNA: TGTGCCAGCAGCGTAGGGGCATCAGGGGCCAACGTCCTGACTTTC.

This clone was counted a single time. The chain is built from TRBV5-1 and TRBJ1-2; TRBD1 matches 11 bases. CDR3 length equals 16 residues. The germline CDR1 and CDR2 sequences are SGHRS and YFSETQ. The V gene end was trimmed by 4 bases and the J gene end by 7 bases; junction bases not matched to a gene: 12. CDR3 bases: TGCGCCAGCAGCCCAGCTCTCGGACAGGGGGCTGGTGGCTACACCTTC. It yields the protein CASSPALGQGAGGYTF.

The V call is TRBV7-8, the J call TRBJ2-2, with no clear D. The V and J ends lost 7 bases and 0 bases respectively, with 9 bases between them. The germline V gene encodes CDR1 SGHVS and CDR2 FQNEAQ. The CDR3 has 14 residues. The CDR3 DNA is TGTGCCAGCACCCGAGCCGCGAACACCGGGGAGCTGTTTTTT. Residues: CASTRAANTGELFF.

The gene calls are TRBV11-3 and TRBJ2-3; 7 bases are shared with TRBD2. This CDR3 is built from 16 residues. Germline CDR1 SGHNT, CDR2 YENEEA. The V and J ends lost 3 bases and 2 bases, in that order; junction bases with no gene match: 8. The CDR3 here is CASSFRLGGDTDTQYF. The DNA for the CDR3 is TGTGCCAGCAGCTTCCGACTTGGGGGGGACACAGATACGCAGTATTTT.

The chain combines TRBV5-6 with TRBJ2-2; 9 bases agree with TRBD1. This CDR3 contains 16 residues. Germline CDR1 SGHDT, CDR2 YYEEEE. The ends lost 5 bases at V and 4 bases at J; junction bases unmatched: 9. The CDR3 bases are TGTGCCAGCAGTTTTTACCTACAGGGGGCCACCGGGGAGCTGTTTTTT. Its protein product is CASSFYLQGATGELFF.

This clone was seen once. The V call is TRBV5-5, the J call TRBJ2-7; no definite D call. The ends were cut back, 0 bases at V and 3 bases at J, with 7 bases in the middle. Germline V gene sequence: CDR1 SGHKS, CDR2 YYEKEE (reference sequence). The CDR3 sequence is 13 residues long. CDR3 sequence (DNA): TGTGCCAGCAGCTTGGCCCCTTACTACGAGCAGTACTTC. Its translation is CASSLAPYYEQYF.

V gene TRBV27 combines with J gene TRBJ2-1; 7 bases line up with TRBD2. Trimming removed 4 bases from V and 5 bases from J; junction bases left unmatched: 11. The CDR3 is 16 amino acids. Germline values: CDR1 MNHEY, CDR2 SMNVEV (reference sequence). Here the CDR3 reads CASSSRTSPSHNEQFF. CDR3 sequence (DNA): TGTGCCAGCAGTTCCCGGACTAGTCCGTCCCACAATGAGCAGTTCTTC.

The rearrangement links TRBV7-8 to TRBJ2-2; D is ambiguous. V lost 1 base to trimming and J lost 1 base, with 7 bases between them. Germline V gene data show CDR1 as SGHVS and CDR2 as FQNEAQ. The CDR3 has 15 residues. DNA for the CDR3: TGTGCCAGCAGCTTAGTATCGGGGAACACCGGGGAGCTGTTTTTT. Amino acid sequence: CASSLVSGNTGELFF.

The V gene is TRBV3-1 (or the pseudogene TRBV3-2), the J gene TRBJ2-5, with 7 bases identical to TRBD2. Losses at the gene ends were 0 bases for V and 5 bases for J; bases not matched to a gene: 12. Germline CDR1 and CDR2: LGHDT and YNNKEL (reference sequence). The CDR3 contains 17 residues. The CDR3 is CASSQDGAGLQRETQYF. The CDR3 region has the DNA TGTGCCAGCAGCCAAGATGGAGCGGGACTCCAGAGGGAGACCCAGTACTTC.